The clone carrying this T cell receptor beta chain was recorded a few times. This entry belongs to a study of T-cell memory formation after mild COVID-19. This CDR3 has 16 amino acids. The germline CDR1 and CDR2 sequences are SGHTA and FQGNSA. V lost 1 base, J lost 1 base, and 12 bases lay in between. Each CDR3 protein is one row after TCRdb ran MiXCR on the 5' RACE reads. In the table there are around 340,000 distinct CDR3 sequences, around a fifth of which are singletons. The rearrangement uses TRBV7-2 and TRBJ2-3; unclear D gene. This TCR was sampled from an adult woman who had mild COVID-19 (a few samples of this study predate the infection). Cell type and time point are not known. The sequenced sample consisted of PBMCs or a T cell subset sorted from them (not recorded which). CDR3 region: CASSLDRIAGTDTQYF. The CDR3 coding sequence is TGTGCCAGCAGCTTAGATAGGATAGCCGGCACAGATACGCAGTATTTT.